This T cell receptor (beta chain) was sequenced for a study of T cells in Graves' hyperthyroidism and ophthalmopathy. About the research overall: The blood sample was taken at first diagnosis, before treatment began.

Using RNA transcripts as the source, TCR beta CDR3 regions were amplified. HTBI primers drove first-round RT-PCR of the TCR CDR3. Via MiXCR, TCRdb re-called the multiplex PCR reads, giving one row per CDR3 protein. The table records 450,000 to 550,000 distinct CDR3 sequences, approximately 25% of them present only once. Germline-derived CDR1 and CDR2 are KGHSH and LQKENI. V shed 2 bases and J shed 8 bases, with 9 bases lying between them. This CDR3 comprises 12 residues. Each diagnosis was grounded in clinical symptoms, serum thyroxine and TRAb, thyroid ultrasound, and orbital computed tomography. The source is a woman aged 25 to 39 with Graves' ophthalmopathy. The chain links TRBV18 to TRBJ1-2; no definite D call. Input material: blood. CDR3: CASSPGSEGYTF. The DNA for the CDR3 is TGTGCCAGCTCACCAGGGTCGGAAGGCTACACCTTC. The variable domain in full, with the rest retrieved from reference TRBV18 and TRBJ1-2, is NAGVMQNPRHLVRRRGQEARLRCSPMKGHSHVYWYRQLPEEGLKFMVYLQKENIIDESGMPKERFSAEFPKEGPSILRIQQVVRGDSAAYFCASSPGSEGYTFGSGTRLTVV.